One sample yielded the 4 T cell receptor beta chains listed below, sequenced in a study of blood T cells in healthy people across ages. Sample-barcoded 5' priming and a J-beta primer mix drove a second PCR of 7 to 11 cycles. TCRdb recomputed calls from the 5' RACE reads with MiXCR, one row per CDR3 protein. The sample lists 1.5 million to 2 million distinct CDR3 sequences, 25% to 30% occurring once. The sample comprised blood. The receptors stem from a woman aged 25 to 39 in good health.

V is TRBV6-6 and J is TRBJ2-2; the D gene could be TRBD1 or TRBD2 (5 bases each). The V gene's germline CDR1 is MNHNY and CDR2 SVGAGI (reference sequence). This CDR3 region has 17 residues. V lost 2 bases, J lost 7 bases, and 20 bases lay in between. In nucleotides, the CDR3 is TGTGCCAGCAGTTACGCCTTTTTTCGGGGCGCCAGCGGGGAGCTGTTTTTT. Amino acid sequence: CASSYAFFRGASGELFF.

This clonotype appeared many times. V usage is TRBV6-6 and J usage is TRBJ2-5; TRBD1 or TRBD2 may be the D gene (6 bases each). V was shortened by 6 bases and J by 2 bases, with 10 bases between the two germline ends. Per germline, CDR1 MNHNY and CDR2 SVGAGI (reference sequence). This CDR3 is 13 amino acids long. The CDR3 bases are TGTGCCAGCAGGCGGGACATACAAGAGACCCAGTACTTC. It specifies CASRRDIQETQYF.

V usage is TRBV2 and J usage is TRBJ2-7; D may be TRBD2 (6 bases). The germline V gene has CDR1 SNHLY and CDR2 FYNNEI. The CDR3 is 15 amino acids. The germline V and J ends were trimmed by 9 bases and 0 bases, with 18 bases remaining between them. The CDR3 here is CASSIGRTASYEQYF. The CDR3, as DNA: TGTGCCAGTAGTATAGGGAGGACGGCCTCCTACGAGCAGTACTTC. The full variable domain, its missing parts supplied by reference TRBV2 and TRBJ2-7, is EPEVTQTPSHQVTQMGQEVILRCVPISNHLYFYWYRQILGQKVEFLVSFYNNEISEKSEIFDDQFSVERPDGSNFTLKIRSTKLEDSAMYFCASSIGRTASYEQYFGPGTRLTVT.

This clonotype occurred a few times. This rearrangement joins TRBV12-3 or TRBV12-4 to TRBJ2-2; TRBD1 aligns across 9 bases. V trimming: 7 bases; J trimming: 9 bases; junction bases outside the gene matches: 9. This CDR3 has 14 amino acids. CDR3 protein: CASTPGQGNRELFF. CDR3 nucleotide sequence: TGTGCCAGCACCCCGGGACAGGGTAATCGGGAGCTGTTTTTT.